A single sample is the source of the 2 T cell receptor beta chains below, sequenced in a study of CXCR3-negative and CXCR3-positive naive CD8 T cells. The TRB cDNA libraries were prepared by 5' RACE with UMI labels. One entry per CDR3 protein, without DNA, is what TCRdb gives after re-calling the 5' RACE reads. This specimen shows some 8,200 distinct CDR3 sequences; the ten leading clones hold 2% to 2.5%. Sample: naive CXCR3- CD8+ T cells from blood. Subset described: CD45RO-CCR7+CD27+CD95- naive CD8+ T cells lacking CXCR3 (TNR3-). The receptors stem from a human donor in good health. Some clones in this sample may be carry-over from other donors' samples.

The rearrangement links TRBV5-6 to TRBJ2-1. The germline CDR1 and CDR2 sequences are SGHDT and YYEEEE. The CDR3 spans 13 residues. This CDR3 is CASSLNLQVEQFF.

V usage is TRBV29-1 and J usage is TRBJ1-1. This CDR3 comprises 11 residues. CDR1 SQVTM and CDR2 ANQGSEA come from the germline V gene. This CDR3 reads CSVILGTEAFF.